The 15 T cell receptor beta chains given below trace back to one sample, sequenced in a study of blood T cells in healthy people across ages. Alongside a J-beta primer mix, a sample-barcoded 5' primer served in a second PCR lasting roughly 6 to 11 cycles. A single record per CDR3 protein comes from TCRdb applying MiXCR to the 5' RACE reads. The data show around 990,000 distinct CDR3 sequences, roughly two fifths seen once. Sequencing was carried out using blood. The receptors shown here come from a man between 18 and 35 years old in good health.

The V and J genes are TRBV5-6 and TRBJ2-1; D assignment may be TRBD1 or TRBD2 (6 bases each). CDR3 length equals 15 residues. Germline V CDR1 and CDR2: SGHDT, YYEEEE. The V end lost 4 bases, the J end lost 4 bases, and 15 bases lay between the germline ends. CDR3 DNA: TGTGCCAGCAGCCCATGGTCGGGGGCGTACAATGAGCAGTTCTTC. Residues: CASSPWSGAYNEQFF.

This chain joins TRBV18 and TRBJ2-5; tentative D call: TRBD2 (5 bases). The CDR3 is 13 amino acids. CDR1 is KGHSH and CDR2 is LQKENI in the germline V gene. V lost 3 bases and J 11 bases, leaving 16 bases between the germline ends. CDR3 in DNA: TGTGCCAGCTCACCGTCCGAGGGAAGTGAGCAGTACTTC. It specifies CASSPSEGSEQYF.

V and J are TRBV12-3 or TRBV12-4 and TRBJ2-3, with D possibly being TRBD1 (6 bases). The CDR3 consists of 14 residues. Trimming left V 6 bases short and J 15 bases short, with 25 bases between. CDR3 coding DNA: TGTGCCAGCAGAAGGGACACCAGAGCAGATATGCAATATTTT. Protein: CASRRDTRADMQYF.

The chain recombines TRBV6-5 with TRBJ2-1; TRBD1 or TRBD2 may be the D gene (5 bases each). V lost 2 bases to trimming and J lost 12 bases, with 20 bases between them. The CDR3 is 15 residues long. CDR1 MNHEY and CDR2 SVGAGI come from the germline V gene. CDR3 nucleotide sequence: TGTGCCAGCAGTTACGATTTGGGGACGCCGACCGTGCAGTTCTTC. Residues: CASSYDLGTPTVQFF.

The chain links TRBV30 to TRBJ2-6; no firm D call. Trimming cost V 6 bases and J 0 bases, with 6 bases left between them. This CDR3 comprises 13 residues. Germline lookup yields CDR1 GTSNPN and CDR2 SVGIG (reference sequence). The CDR3 coding sequence is TGTGCCTGTGGTTTCTCTGGGGCCAACGTCCTGACTTTC. This encodes CACGFSGANVLTF.

DNA of the CDR3: TGCGCCAGCACTAGGGAAGCCAAGTGGGGAAACACCATATATTTT. Protein sequence: CASTREAKWGNTIYF. The rearrangement uses TRBV4-3 and TRBJ1-3; D ambiguous. Trimming took 7 bases from V and 4 from J, leaving 17 bases between them. This CDR3 region has 15 residues. Germline CDR1 LGHNA, CDR2 YSLEER.

This clonotype was picked up a small number of times. The chain couples TRBV10-3 to TRBJ1-2; 7 bases are shared with TRBD1. From germline, CDR1 is ENHRY and CDR2 SYGVKD. The CDR3 covers 14 residues. J was trimmed by 5 bases and V by 10 bases; bases with no gene match: 13. The CDR3 region has the DNA TGTGCCACCTTAATGGACAGGCAATCATATGGCTACACCTTC. Encoded protein: CATLMDRQSYGYTF.

This clonotype was counted many times. The chain carries TRBV7-2 and TRBJ2-3, with 8 nucleotides matching TRBD2. This CDR3 contains 15 residues. V shed 3 bases and J 3 bases; nucleotides not matched to a gene: 5. The V gene's germline CDR1 is SGHTA and CDR2 FQGNSA. For the CDR3, the DNA is TGTGCCAGCAGCTTCGACGGGGGGGGAACAGATACGCAGTATTTT. Its translation is CASSFDGGGTDTQYF.

CDR3 coding DNA: TGCAGTGCTACCAGGGGAATCAACTATGGCTACACCTTC. Residues: CSATRGINYGYTF. The rearrangement uses TRBV20-1 and TRBJ1-2, with D maybe TRBD1 (6 bases). This CDR3 comprises 13 residues. Trimming shortened V by 4 bases and J by 2 bases, and 11 bases separated the two germline ends. CDR1 DFQATT and CDR2 SNEGSKA come from the germline V gene (reference sequence).

The chain combines TRBV10-3 with TRBJ1-5, with TRBD1 as a possible D gene (6 bases). Trimming cost V 3 bases and J 5 bases, with 17 bases left between them. The CDR3 loop spans 16 amino acids. Germline lookup yields CDR1 ENHRY and CDR2 SYGVKD. Here the CDR3 DNA reads TGTGCCATCAGTGACCGGGACAAAGGATCTGATCAGCCCCAGCATTTT. Its translation: CAISDRDKGSDQPQHF.

This clonotype was observed a few times. The genes are TRBV7-2 and TRBJ1-6; D may be TRBD1 (6 bases). The V gene lost 1 base and the J gene lost 6 bases, with 7 bases spanning the gap. The CDR3 has 14 amino acids. Germline V gene sequence: CDR1 SGHTA, CDR2 FQGNSA. The CDR3 reads CASSLVGGNSPLHF. Here the CDR3 DNA reads TGTGCCAGCAGCTTAGTAGGGGGTAATTCACCCCTCCACTTT.

CDR3 in amino acids: CSVDPLRAGFYNEQFF. The CDR3 DNA follows: TGCAGCGTTGACCCTCTCCGAGCGGGGTTTTACAATGAGCAGTTCTTC. The gene calls are TRBV29-1 and TRBJ2-1; 7 nucleotides agree with TRBD2. The V gene end was trimmed by 3 bases and the J gene end by 4 bases; junction bases not matched to a gene: 12. The CDR3 extends over 16 amino acids. CDR1 and CDR2 from the germline V gene are SQVTM and ANQGSEA.

This chain uses TRBV4-1 with TRBJ2-3; 7 nucleotides line up with TRBD1. The trim removed 2 bases at V and 0 bases at J, leaving 5 bases unmatched. Germline V gives CDR1 MGHRA, CDR2 YSYEKL. CDR3 length equals 16 residues. CDR3 residues: CASSQLGQPSTDTQYF. The CDR3 DNA reads as TGCGCCAGCAGCCAATTGGGACAGCCAAGCACAGATACGCAGTATTTT.

The chain is built from TRBV12-3 or TRBV12-4 and TRBJ1-4; 7 nucleotides agree with TRBD1. The CDR3 totals 16 residues. The J segment lost 7 bases and the V segment lost 1 base, leaving 9 bases of the junction unmatched. The CDR3 here is CASSLGGTEAAEKLFF. The CDR3 nucleotides read TGTGCCAGCAGTTTAGGCGGGACAGAGGCGGCTGAAAAACTGTTTTTT.

The chain couples TRBV4-2 to TRBJ2-3, with a weak D call TRBD1 (5 bases). Germline V lookup: CDR1 LGHNA, CDR2 YNFKEQ. V was trimmed by 0 bases and J by 6 bases, leaving 16 bases between them. The CDR3 contains 16 residues. The CDR3 sequence is CASSQEGQRLGDTQYF. DNA of the CDR3: TGTGCCAGCAGCCAAGAGGGGCAGAGGCTCGGGGATACGCAGTATTTT.